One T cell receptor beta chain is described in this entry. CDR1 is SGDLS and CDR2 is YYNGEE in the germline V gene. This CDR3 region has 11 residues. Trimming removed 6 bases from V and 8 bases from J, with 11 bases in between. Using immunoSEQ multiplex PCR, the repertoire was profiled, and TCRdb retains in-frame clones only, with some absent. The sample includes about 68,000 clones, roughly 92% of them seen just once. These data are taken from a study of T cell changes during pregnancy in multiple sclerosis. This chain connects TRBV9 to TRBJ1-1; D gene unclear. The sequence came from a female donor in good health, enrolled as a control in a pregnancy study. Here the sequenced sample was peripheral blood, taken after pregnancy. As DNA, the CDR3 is TGTGCCAGCACCCCCGAGTTGGAAGCTTTCTTT. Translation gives CASTPELEAFF.